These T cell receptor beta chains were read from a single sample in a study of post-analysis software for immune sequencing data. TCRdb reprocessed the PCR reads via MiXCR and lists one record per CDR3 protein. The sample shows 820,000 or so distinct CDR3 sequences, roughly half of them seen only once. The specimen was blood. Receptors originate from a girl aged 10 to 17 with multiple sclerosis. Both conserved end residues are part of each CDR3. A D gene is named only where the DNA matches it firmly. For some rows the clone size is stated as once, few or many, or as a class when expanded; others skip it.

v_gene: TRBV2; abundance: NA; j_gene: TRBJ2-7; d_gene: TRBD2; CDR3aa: CASLLAGWYEQYF; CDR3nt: TGTGCCAGCTTGCTAGCGGGGTGGTACGAGCAGTACTTC
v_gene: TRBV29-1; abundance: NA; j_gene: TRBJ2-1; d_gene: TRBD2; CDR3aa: CSVVGGETSVINEQFF; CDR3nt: TGCAGCGTTGTAGGGGGGGAGACTAGCGTAATCAATGAGCAGTTCTTC
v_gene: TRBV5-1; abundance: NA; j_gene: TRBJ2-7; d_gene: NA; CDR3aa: CASSSDSGGVLEQYF; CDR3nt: TGCGCCAGCAGCTCGGACAGCGGAGGCGTCTTAGAGCAGTACTTC
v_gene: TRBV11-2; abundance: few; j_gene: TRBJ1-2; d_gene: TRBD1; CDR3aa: CASSRTGQGNYGYTF; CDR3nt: TGTGCCAGCAGTCGAACCGGACAGGGGAACTATGGCTACACCTTC
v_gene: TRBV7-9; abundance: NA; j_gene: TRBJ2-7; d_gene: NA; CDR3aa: CASSGPTDYEQYF; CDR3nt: TGTGCCAGCAGCGGACCGACAGATTACGAGCAGTACTTC
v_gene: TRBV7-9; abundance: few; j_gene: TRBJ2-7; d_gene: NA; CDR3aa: CASSLVSEQYF; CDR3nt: TGTGCCAGCAGCTTAGTCTCCGAGCAGTACTTC
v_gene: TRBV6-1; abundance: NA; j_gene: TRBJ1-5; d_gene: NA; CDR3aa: CASRGDGSLFLQHF; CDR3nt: TGTGCCAGCAGGGGGGACGGATCCCTTTTTCTCCAGCATTTT
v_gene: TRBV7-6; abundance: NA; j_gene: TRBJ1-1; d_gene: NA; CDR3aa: CASSWVGSGTEAFF; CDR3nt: TGTGCCAGCAGCTGGGTGGGGAGTGGGACTGAAGCTTTCTTT
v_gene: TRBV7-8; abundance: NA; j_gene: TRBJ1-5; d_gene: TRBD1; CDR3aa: CASSSDRVMDQPQHF; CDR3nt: TGTGCCAGCAGCTCCGACAGGGTGATGGATCAGCCCCAGCATTTT
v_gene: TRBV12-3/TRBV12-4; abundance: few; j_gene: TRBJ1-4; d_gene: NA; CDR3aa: CASSLFAREKLFF; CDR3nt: TGTGCCAGTAGTTTATTTGCCCGGGAAAAACTGTTTTTT
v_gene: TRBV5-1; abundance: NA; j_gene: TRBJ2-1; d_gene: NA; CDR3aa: CASSKFQGLNEQFF; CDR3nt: TGCGCCAGCAGCAAGTTTCAGGGGCTCAATGAGCAGTTCTTC
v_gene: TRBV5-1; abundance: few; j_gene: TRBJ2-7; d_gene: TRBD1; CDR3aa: CASSSLWTGDYEQYF; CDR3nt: TGCGCCAGCAGCTCCTTATGGACAGGGGACTACGAGCAGTACTTC
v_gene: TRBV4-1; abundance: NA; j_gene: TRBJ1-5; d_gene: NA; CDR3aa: CASSHGRQPGQPQHF; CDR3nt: TGCGCCAGCAGCCACGGAAGACAACCCGGTCAGCCCCAGCATTTT
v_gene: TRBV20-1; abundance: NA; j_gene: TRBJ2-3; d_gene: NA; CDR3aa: CSARSREADTQYF; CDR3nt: TGCAGTGCTAGAAGCAGAGAAGCAGATACGCAGTATTTT
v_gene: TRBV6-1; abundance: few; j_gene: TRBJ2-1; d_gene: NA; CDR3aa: CASSESWAVLQLEQFF; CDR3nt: TGTGCCAGCAGTGAATCTTGGGCGGTCCTACAATTGGAGCAGTTCTTC
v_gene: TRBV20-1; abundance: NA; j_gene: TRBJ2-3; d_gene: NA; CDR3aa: CSASPGDTQYF; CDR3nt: TGCAGTGCTAGTCCTGGGGATACGCAGTATTTT
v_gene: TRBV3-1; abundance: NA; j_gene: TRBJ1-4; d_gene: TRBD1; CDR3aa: CASSQVQGRGNEKLFF; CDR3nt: TGTGCCAGCAGCCAAGTACAGGGGAGGGGAAATGAAAAACTGTTTTTT
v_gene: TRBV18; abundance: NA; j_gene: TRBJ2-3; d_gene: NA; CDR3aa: CASSRNDRTADTQYF; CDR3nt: TGTGCCAGCTCACGAAATGACAGGACAGCGGATACGCAGTATTTT
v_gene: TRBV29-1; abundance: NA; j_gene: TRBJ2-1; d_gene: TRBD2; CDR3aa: CSGGLAGYNEQFF; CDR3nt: TGCAGCGGGGGACTAGCGGGATACAATGAGCAGTTCTTC
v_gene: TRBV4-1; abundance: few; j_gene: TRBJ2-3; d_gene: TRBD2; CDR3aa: CASSQELAGGVIIWGNTQYF; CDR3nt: TGCGCCAGCAGCCAAGAGCTAGCGGGGGGCGTCATTATCTGGGGTAATACGCAGTATTTT
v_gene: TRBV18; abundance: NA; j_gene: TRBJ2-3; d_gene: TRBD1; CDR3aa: CASSPMTGSTDTQYF; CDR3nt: TGTGCCAGCTCACCAATGACAGGGAGCACAGATACGCAGTATTTT
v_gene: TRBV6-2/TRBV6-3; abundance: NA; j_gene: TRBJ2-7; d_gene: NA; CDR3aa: CASSYTPLTGEQYF; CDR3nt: TGTGCCAGCAGTTACACACCGTTAACAGGGGAGCAGTACTTC
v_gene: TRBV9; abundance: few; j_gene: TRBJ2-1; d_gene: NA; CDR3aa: CASSVEAFFNEQFF; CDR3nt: TGTGCCAGCAGCGTAGAAGCGTTTTTCAATGAGCAGTTCTTC
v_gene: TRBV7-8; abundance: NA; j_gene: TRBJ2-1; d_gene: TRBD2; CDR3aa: CASSLRARQRGNEQFF; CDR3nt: TGTGCCAGCAGCTTGCGAGCCCGCCAGCGGGGGAATGAGCAGTTCTTC
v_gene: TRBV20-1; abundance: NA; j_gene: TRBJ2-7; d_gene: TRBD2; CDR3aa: CSARSLPSSGGKYEQYF; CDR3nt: TGCAGTGCTAGATCCCTCCCCTCTAGCGGGGGTAAGTACGAGCAGTACTTC
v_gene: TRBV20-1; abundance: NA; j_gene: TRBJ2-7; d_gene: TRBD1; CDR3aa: CSATRTGPSSYEQYF; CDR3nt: TGCAGTGCTACACGGACAGGGCCCTCCTCCTACGAGCAGTACTTC
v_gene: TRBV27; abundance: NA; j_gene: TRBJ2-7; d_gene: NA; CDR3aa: CASRPSGTPYEQYF; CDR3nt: TGTGCCAGCAGACCCAGCGGCACCCCCTACGAGCAGTACTTC
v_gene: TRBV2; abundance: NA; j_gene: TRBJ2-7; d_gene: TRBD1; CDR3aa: CASSQSAGTGPSYEQYF; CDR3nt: TGTGCCAGCAGTCAAAGTGCCGGGACAGGCCCATCCTACGAGCAGTACTTC
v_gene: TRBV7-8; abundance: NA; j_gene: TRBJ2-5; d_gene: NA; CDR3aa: CASSRGSAQETQYF; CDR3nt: TGTGCCAGCAGCCGCGGCAGCGCACAAGAGACCCAGTACTTC
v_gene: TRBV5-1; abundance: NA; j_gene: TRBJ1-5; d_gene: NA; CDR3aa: CASSLGSTNSNQPQHF; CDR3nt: TGCGCCAGCAGCTTGGGCAGTACGAATAGCAATCAGCCCCAGCATTTT
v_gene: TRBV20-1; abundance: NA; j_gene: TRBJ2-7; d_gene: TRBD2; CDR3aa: CSARDFSGRSYEQYF; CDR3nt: TGCAGTGCTAGAGATTTCTCCGGGAGGAGTTACGAGCAGTACTTC
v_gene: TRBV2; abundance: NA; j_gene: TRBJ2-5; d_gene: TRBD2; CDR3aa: CASSELLAGGYQETQYF; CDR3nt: TGTGCCAGCAGTGAATTATTAGCGGGCGGGTACCAAGAGACCCAGTACTTC
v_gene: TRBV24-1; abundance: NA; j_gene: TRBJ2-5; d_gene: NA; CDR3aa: CATSDRDRLYQETQYF; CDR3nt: TGTGCCACCAGTGACCGCGACAGGCTATACCAAGAGACCCAGTACTTC
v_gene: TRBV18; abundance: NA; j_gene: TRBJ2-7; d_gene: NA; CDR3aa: CASSPPGTYYEQYF; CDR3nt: TGTGCCAGCTCACCACCCGGGACATACTACGAGCAGTACTTC
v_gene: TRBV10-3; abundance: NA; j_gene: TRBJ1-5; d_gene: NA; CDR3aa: CAIREGPRNSNQPQHF; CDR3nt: TGTGCCATCAGGGAGGGGCCTAGAAATAGCAATCAGCCCCAGCATTTT
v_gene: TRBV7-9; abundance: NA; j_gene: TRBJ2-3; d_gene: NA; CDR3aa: CASSLIPTDTQYF; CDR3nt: TGTGCCAGCAGCTTAATCCCCACAGATACGCAGTATTTT
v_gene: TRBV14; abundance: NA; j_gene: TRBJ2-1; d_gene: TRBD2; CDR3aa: CASSHLIAGDHNEQFF; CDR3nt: TGTGCCAGCAGCCACCTTATAGCGGGAGACCACAATGAGCAGTTCTTC
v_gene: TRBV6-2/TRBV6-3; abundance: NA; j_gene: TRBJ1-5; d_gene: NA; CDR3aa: CASTLGQGSQPQHF; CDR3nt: TGTGCCAGCACCCTCGGGCAGGGCAGTCAGCCCCAGCATTTT
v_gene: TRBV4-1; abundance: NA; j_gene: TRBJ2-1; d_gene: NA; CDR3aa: CASGKGGNSYNEQFF; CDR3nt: TGCGCCAGCGGTAAGGGGGGGAACTCCTACAATGAGCAGTTCTTC
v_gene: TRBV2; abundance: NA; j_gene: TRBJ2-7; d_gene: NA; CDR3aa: CASGQSQAYEQYF; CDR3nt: TGTGCCAGCGGGCAGAGTCAAGCCTACGAGCAGTACTTC
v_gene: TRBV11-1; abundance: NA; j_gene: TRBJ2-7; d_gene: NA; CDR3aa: CASSLGATAIYEQYF; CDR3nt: TGTGCCAGCAGCTTAGGCGCGACAGCAATTTACGAGCAGTACTTC
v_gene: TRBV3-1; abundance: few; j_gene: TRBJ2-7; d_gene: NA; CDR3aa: CASAYEGSYEQYF; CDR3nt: TGTGCCAGCGCCTATGAGGGATCCTACGAGCAGTACTTC
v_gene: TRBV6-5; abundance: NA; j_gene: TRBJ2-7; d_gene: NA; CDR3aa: CASRVVADSHYEQYF; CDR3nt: TGTGCCAGCAGGGTCGTAGCGGACTCCCACTACGAGCAGTACTTC